These 12 T cell receptor beta chains were sequenced from one sample in a study of T cells in tumors after PD-1 blockade (dated by TCRdb to the late 2010s). Interpreted using the paper, the time point label stands for: after anti-PD-1 therapy. The library was produced with the immunoSEQ multiplex PCR assay. This immuneACCESS table, as held by TCRdb, lists in-frame sequences with V and J called but not all clones. Of the missing ones, under half trace to an unresolved V gene in checked studies; the others have no known cause. The sample profile shows over 60,000 clones; about 74% of them were found once. The top ten constitute about 4.5% of the sample. The sample consisted of PBMCs, taken after anti-PD-1 treatment. The receptors originated from a human donor with basal cell carcinoma.

This chain links TRBV18 with TRBJ1-1; D is unresolved. The CDR3 covers 13 residues. Looked up from germline, CDR1 is KGHSH and CDR2 is LQKENI. V was pared by 2 bases and J by 0 bases, with 4 bases between. The CDR3 loop reads CASSPVLNTEAFF. The CDR3 nucleotides are TGTGCCAGCTCACCAGTTCTGAACACTGAAGCTTTCTTT.

In its sample, this clone was seen once. This chain links TRBV6-2 or TRBV6-3 with TRBJ2-1, with TRBD2 as a possible D gene (6 bases). The germline V gene has CDR1 MNHEY and CDR2 SVGEGT. V was pared by 2 bases and J by 0 bases, with 17 bases between. This CDR3 is 18 amino acids long. Written as DNA, the CDR3 is TGTGCCAGCAGTTACGATCGATTCGCGGGAAGCTCCTACAATGAGCAGTTCTTC. This gives the protein CASSYDRFAGSSYNEQFF.

V usage is TRBV18 and J usage is TRBJ1-2; D ambiguous. This CDR3 spans 13 amino acids. Germline loops: CDR1 KGHSH, CDR2 LQKENI. Trimming pared 6 bases from V and 3 bases from J, leaving 11 bases between. CDR3 nucleotides: TGTGCCAGCTCCCCCGGTATCGACTATGGCTACACCTTC. Translation: CASSPGIDYGYTF.

This clone has only a few counts. The V gene is TRBV5-1, the J gene TRBJ1-1, with 7 bases matching TRBD1. Germline trimming cut 2 bases from V and 8 bases from J; bases unmatched to any gene: 9. The CDR3 has 14 residues. Germline V gene sequence: CDR1 SGHRS, CDR2 YFSETQ. The CDR3 spells CASSFKDREAEAFF. The CDR3, as DNA: TGCGCCAGCAGCTTTAAAGACAGGGAGGCCGAAGCTTTCTTT.

The chain has TRBV3-1 (or the pseudogene TRBV3-2) and TRBJ1-2; 8 bases align to TRBD1. Looked up from germline, CDR1 is LGHDT and CDR2 is YNNKEL (reference sequence). This CDR3 spans 15 amino acids. V was pared by 0 bases and J by 5 bases, with 5 bases of the junction left unmatched. The CDR3 nucleotides read TGTGCCAGCAGCCAAGATCACAGGGGGGCGTATGGCTACACCTTC. Translating it yields CASSQDHRGAYGYTF.

The rearrangement uses TRBV7-2 and TRBJ2-7; no definite D call. CDR1 and CDR2 (germline): SGHTA, FQGNSA. The V gene lost 5 bases and the J gene lost 6 bases, with 11 bases spanning the gap. The CDR3 is 12 amino acids. The CDR3 DNA follows: TGTGCCAGCAGCCGCTTCGTGGGCGAGCAGTACTTC. It codes for CASSRFVGEQYF. Combining the CDR3 with reference TRBV7-2 and TRBJ2-7 gives the whole variable domain GAGVSQSPSNKVTEKGKDVELRCDPISGHTALYWYRQSLGQGLEFLIYFQGNSAPDKSGLPSDRFSAERTGGSVSTLTIQRTQQEDSAVYLCASSRFVGEQYFGPGTRLTVT.

This clone was counted between two and nine times. The chain links TRBV5-4 to TRBJ2-7, with 8 bases fitting TRBD2. This CDR3 contains 14 residues. With 1 base clipped from V and 7 bases from J, the junction kept 7 bases outside the gene matches. Germline V gene data show CDR1 as SGHNT and CDR2 as YYREEE (reference sequence). The CDR3 spells CASSLRGGPGEQYF. The CDR3 DNA follows: TGTGCCAGCAGCTTGCGCGGGGGGCCAGGGGAGCAGTACTTC.

The gene calls are TRBV29-1 and TRBJ2-5, with D possibly TRBD2 on 5 matching bases. This CDR3 has 12 residues. Germline-derived CDR1 and CDR2 are SQVTM and ANQGSEA. V was trimmed by 7 bases and J by 5 bases, leaving 14 bases between them. CDR3 loop: CSAARSGETQYF. The CDR3 nucleotides read TGCAGCGCTGCCCGCTCGGGGGAGACCCAGTACTTC.

The J gene is TRBJ2-7, the V gene TRBV5-1, with D hard to call. The V gene lost 0 bases and the J gene lost 0 bases, with 13 bases spanning the gap. Looked up from germline, CDR1 is SGHRS and CDR2 is YFSETQ. This CDR3 is built from 16 residues. This CDR3 is CASSLAAGSSSYEQYF. The DNA of the CDR3 is TGCGCCAGCAGCTTGGCGGCCGGCAGCAGCTCCTACGAGCAGTACTTC.

This clone has only a few counts. V and J are TRBV6-6 and TRBJ1-3; D remains unclear. Between the trimmed V and J ends, which lost 5 bases and 1 base, there was a span of 18 bases. The CDR3 loop spans 17 amino acids. Germline CDR1 reads MNHNY; CDR2 reads SVGAGI (reference sequence). In DNA, the CDR3 is TGTGCCAGCAGTCCGTCCCCAGACACGACATCTGGAAACACCATATATTTT. As protein: CASSPSPDTTSGNTIYF.

The CDR3 DNA follows: TGCGCCAGCAGCTTGACCATGGGGGCGGCCATGAACACTGAAGCTTTCTTT. This gives the protein CASSLTMGAAMNTEAFF. V is TRBV5-1 and J is TRBJ1-1; possible D gene TRBD1, 6 bases. The V end was cut by 1 base, the J end by 0 bases, with 16 bases between. CDR3 length: 17 amino acids. CDR1 and CDR2 from the germline V gene are SGHRS and YFSETQ. Drawing the rest from reference TRBV5-1 and TRBJ1-1, the complete variable domain is KAGVTQTPRYLIKTRGQQVTLSCSPISGHRSVSWYQQTPGQGLQFLFEYFSETQRNKGNFPGRFSGRQFSNSRSEMNVSTLELGDSALYLCASSLTMGAAMNTEAFFGQGTRLTVV.

This clone came up a few times. The V gene is TRBV12-5, the J gene TRBJ2-3; perhaps TRBD2 as D (7 bases). Germline lookup yields CDR1 LGHNT and CDR2 FRNRAP. Trimming pared 2 bases from V and 4 bases from J, leaving 13 bases between. This CDR3 region has 15 residues. CDR3 DNA: TGTGCTAGTGGTTTGTACAGGGAGGGACCAGATACGCAGTATTTT. Its translation is CASGLYREGPDTQYF.